The 8 T cell receptor beta chains reported below all come from one sample, sequenced in a study of PD-L1 blockade in urothelial cancer. Method: immunoSEQ multiplex PCR; TCRdb's copy keeps in-frame clones and lacks some. The sample consists of 55,000 to 75,000 clones, roughly four fifths of them appearing once. As for time point: pretreatment peripheral blood. The source material was PBMCs, sampled around atezolizumab (anti-PD-L1) treatment. These receptors were taken from a man in his sixties or seventies with urothelial cancer.

A single count supports this clone. The chain joins TRBV10-3 to TRBJ1-3; D unresolved. The CDR3 runs to 14 residues. V lost 3 bases to trimming and J lost 4 bases, with 10 bases between them. In germline, CDR1 is ENHRY, CDR2 SYGVKD. CDR3 sequence (DNA): TGTGCCATCAGTGATGGAGGGTACGGAAACACCATATATTTT. This gives the protein CAISDGGYGNTIYF.

This chain connects TRBV7-9 to TRBJ2-2; D perhaps matches TRBD1 (5 bases). Trimming pared 4 bases from V and 6 bases from J, leaving 21 bases between. The CDR3 extends over 17 amino acids. The germline gives CDR1 SEHNR, CDR2 FQNEAQ (reference sequence). The CDR3 DNA follows: TGTGCCAGCAGCTCCCCCGGACACCCAAAGGTGGCCGGGGAGCTGTTTTTT. Translated, it gives CASSSPGHPKVAGELFF.

The genes are TRBV30 and TRBJ2-3; no firm D call. Trimming took 2 bases from V and 0 from J, leaving 3 bases between them. Germline CDR1 GTSNPN, CDR2 SVGIG (reference sequence). The CDR3 length is 12 residues. CDR3 bases: TGTGCCTGGAGTCCTAGCACAGATACGCAGTATTTT. Translation: CAWSPSTDTQYF. Full variable domain (missing parts from reference TRBV30 and TRBJ2-3): SQTIHQWPATLVQPVGSPLSLECTVEGTSNPNLYWYRQAAGRGLQLLFYSVGIGQISSEVPQNLSASRPQDRQFILSSKKLLLSDSGFYLCAWSPSTDTQYFGPGTRLTVL.

V is TRBV9 and J is TRBJ2-7; D is undetermined. The CDR3 is 14 residues long. Germline CDR1 and CDR2: SGDLS and YYNGEE. V was clipped by 1 base and J by 0 bases, with 8 bases between them. Here the CDR3 reads CASSVSDSSYEQYF. DNA of the CDR3: TGTGCCAGCAGCGTAAGTGATAGCTCCTACGAGCAGTACTTC.

This rearrangement joins TRBV9 to TRBJ2-2; 8 nucleotides line up with TRBD1. Per germline, CDR1 SGDLS and CDR2 YYNGEE. J gave up 6 bases and V 4 bases, and 5 bases lay outside the gene matches. The CDR3 spans 14 residues. CDR3 bases: TGTGCCAGCAGCCCCCGGACAGGGTCCGGGGAGCTGTTTTTT. It encodes CASSPRTGSGELFF.

V gene TRBV2 combines with J gene TRBJ1-2; tentatively, D is TRBD1 (5 bases). Germline V gene data show CDR1 as SNHLY and CDR2 as FYNNEI. V was trimmed by 1 base and J by 2 bases, leaving 11 bases between them. This CDR3 is built from 15 residues. The CDR3 loop reads CASSEGPTVNYGYTF. The CDR3, as DNA: TGTGCCAGCAGTGAAGGACCGACAGTCAACTATGGCTACACCTTC. Filled out from reference TRBV2 and TRBJ1-2, the complete variable domain reads EPEVTQTPSHQVTQMGQEVILRCVPISNHLYFYWYRQILGQKVEFLVSFYNNEISEKSEIFDDQFSVERPDGSNFTLKIRSTKLEDSAMYFCASSEGPTVNYGYTFGSGTRLTVV.

This chain links TRBV5-4 with TRBJ2-3, with TRBD1 matching over 9 bases. With V trimmed by 4 bases and J by 1 base, 7 bases remained unmatched. The germline V gene encodes CDR1 SGHNT and CDR2 YYREEE (reference sequence). This CDR3 has 16 residues. For the CDR3, the DNA is TGTGCCAGCAGCCGGACAGGGGTTGACGGCACAGATACGCAGTATTTT. Its protein product is CASSRTGVDGTDTQYF.

This clone has only a few counts. The chain employs TRBV19 and TRBJ2-1; D ambiguous. The germline CDR1 and CDR2 sequences are LNHDA and SQIVND (reference sequence). The CDR3 is made up of 13 amino acids. Trimming removed 5 bases from V and 9 bases from J, with 14 bases in between. The CDR3 loop is CASSLSLVAEQFF. CDR3 bases: TGTGCCAGTAGTCTCTCTCTAGTGGCTGAGCAGTTCTTC.